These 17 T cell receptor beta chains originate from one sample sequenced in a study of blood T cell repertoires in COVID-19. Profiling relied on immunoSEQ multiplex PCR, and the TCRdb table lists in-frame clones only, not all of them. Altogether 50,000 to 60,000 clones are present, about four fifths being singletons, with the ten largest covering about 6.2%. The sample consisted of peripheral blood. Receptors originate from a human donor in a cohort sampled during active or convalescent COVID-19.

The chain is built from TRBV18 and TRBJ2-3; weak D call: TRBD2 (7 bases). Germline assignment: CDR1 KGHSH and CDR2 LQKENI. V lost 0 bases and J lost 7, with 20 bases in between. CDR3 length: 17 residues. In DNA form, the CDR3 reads TGTGCCAGCTCACCACCGCTTCGGGGGGCCGGGGGGAATACGCAGTATTTT. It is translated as CASSPPLRGAGGNTQYF.

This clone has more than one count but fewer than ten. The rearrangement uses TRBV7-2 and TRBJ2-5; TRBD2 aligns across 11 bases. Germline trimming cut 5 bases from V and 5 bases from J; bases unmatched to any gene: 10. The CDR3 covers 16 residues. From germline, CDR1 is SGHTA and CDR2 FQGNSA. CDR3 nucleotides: TGTGCCAGCAGCCCATTAGCGGGGGGGCCCAGGGAGACCCAGTACTTC. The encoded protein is CASSPLAGGPRETQYF.

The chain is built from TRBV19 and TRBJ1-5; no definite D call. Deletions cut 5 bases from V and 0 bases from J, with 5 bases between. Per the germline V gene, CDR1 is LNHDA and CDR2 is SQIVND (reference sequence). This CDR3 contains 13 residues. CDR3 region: CASSLSSNQPQHF. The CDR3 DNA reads TGTGCCAGTAGTTTATCTAGCAATCAGCCCCAGCATTTT.

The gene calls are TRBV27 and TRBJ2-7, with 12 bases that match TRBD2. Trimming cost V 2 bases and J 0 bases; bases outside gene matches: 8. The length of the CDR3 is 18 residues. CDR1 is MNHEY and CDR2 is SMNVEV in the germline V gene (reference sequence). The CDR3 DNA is TGTGCCAGCAGTTTACGGACTAGCGGGGCCCTTAGCTCCTACGAGCAGTACTTC. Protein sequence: CASSLRTSGALSSYEQYF.

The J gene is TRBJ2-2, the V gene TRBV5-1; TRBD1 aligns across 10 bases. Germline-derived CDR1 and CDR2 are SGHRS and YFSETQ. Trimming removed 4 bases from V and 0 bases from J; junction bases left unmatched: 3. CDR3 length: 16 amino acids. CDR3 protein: CASSRDRGANTGELFF. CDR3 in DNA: TGCGCCAGCAGCCGGGACAGGGGAGCGAACACCGGGGAGCTGTTTTTT.

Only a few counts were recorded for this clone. The CDR3 sequence: CASGQRQGDTQYF. The DNA for the CDR3 is TGTGCCAGCGGACAACGACAGGGAGATACGCAGTATTTT. V usage is TRBV6-5 and J usage is TRBJ2-3; 7 bases line up with TRBD1. Germline V gene sequence: CDR1 MNHEY, CDR2 SVGAGI. The CDR3 has 13 residues. V dropped 8 bases and J dropped 5; count of bases not matched to a gene: 7.

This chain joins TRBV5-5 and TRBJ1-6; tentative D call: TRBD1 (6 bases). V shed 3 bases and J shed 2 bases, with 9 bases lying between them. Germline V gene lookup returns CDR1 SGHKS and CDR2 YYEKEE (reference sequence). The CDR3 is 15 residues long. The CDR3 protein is CASSSQGPYNSPLHF. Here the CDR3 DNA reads TGTGCCAGCAGCTCACAGGGCCCCTATAATTCACCCCTCCACTTT.

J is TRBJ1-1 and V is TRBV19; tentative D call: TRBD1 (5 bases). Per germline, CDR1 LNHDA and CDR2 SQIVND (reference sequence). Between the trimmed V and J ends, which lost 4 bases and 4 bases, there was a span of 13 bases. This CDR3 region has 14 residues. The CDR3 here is CASSTLGGITEAFF. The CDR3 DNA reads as TGTGCCAGTAGTACACTCGGGGGAATCACTGAAGCTTTCTTT.

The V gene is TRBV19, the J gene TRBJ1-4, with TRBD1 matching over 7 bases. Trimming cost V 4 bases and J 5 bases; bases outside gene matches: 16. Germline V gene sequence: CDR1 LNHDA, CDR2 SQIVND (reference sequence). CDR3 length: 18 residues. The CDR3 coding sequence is TGTGCCAGTAGTACAAAGTGGGACAGCGCCCCGGGGAATGAAAAACTGTTTTTT. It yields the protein CASSTKWDSAPGNEKLFF. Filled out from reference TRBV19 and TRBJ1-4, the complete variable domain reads DGGITQSPKYLFRKEGQNVTLSCEQNLNHDAMYWYRQDPGQGLRLIYYSQIVNDFQKGDIAEGYSVSREKKESFPLTVTSAQKNPTAFYLCASSTKWDSAPGNEKLFFGSGTQLSVL.

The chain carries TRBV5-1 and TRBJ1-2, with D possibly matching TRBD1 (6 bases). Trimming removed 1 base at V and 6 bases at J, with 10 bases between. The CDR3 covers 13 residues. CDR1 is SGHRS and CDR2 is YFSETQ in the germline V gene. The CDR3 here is CASSLTGRDGYTF. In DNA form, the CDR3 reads TGCGCCAGCAGCTTGACAGGGCGGGATGGCTACACCTTC.

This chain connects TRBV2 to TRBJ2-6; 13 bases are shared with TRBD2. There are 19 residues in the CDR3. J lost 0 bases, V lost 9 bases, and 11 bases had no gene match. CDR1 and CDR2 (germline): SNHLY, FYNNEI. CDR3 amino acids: CARTSGGPRPISGANVLTF. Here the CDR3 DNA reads TGTGCCAGGACTAGCGGGGGGCCTAGACCGATCTCTGGGGCCAACGTCCTGACTTTC.

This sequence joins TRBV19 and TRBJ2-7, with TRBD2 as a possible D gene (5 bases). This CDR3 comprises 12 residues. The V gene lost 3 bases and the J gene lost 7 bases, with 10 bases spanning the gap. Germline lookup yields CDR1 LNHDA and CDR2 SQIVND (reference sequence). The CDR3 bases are TGTGCCAGTAGTATTTCCGGGGATGAGCAGTACTTC. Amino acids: CASSISGDEQYF. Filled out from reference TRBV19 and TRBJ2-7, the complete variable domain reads DGGITQSPKYLFRKEGQNVTLSCEQNLNHDAMYWYRQDPGQGLRLIYYSQIVNDFQKGDIAEGYSVSREKKESFPLTVTSAQKNPTAFYLCASSISGDEQYFGPGTRLTVT.

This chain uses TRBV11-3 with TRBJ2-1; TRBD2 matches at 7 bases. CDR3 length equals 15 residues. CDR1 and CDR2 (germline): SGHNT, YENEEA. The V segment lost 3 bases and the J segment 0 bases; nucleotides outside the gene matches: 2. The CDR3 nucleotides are TGTGCCAGCAGCTTTGGCGGGAGCTCCTACAATGAGCAGTTCTTC. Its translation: CASSFGGSSYNEQFF.

In DNA, the CDR3 is TGTGCCAGCAGCTCACGCGGGACAGGGGGAGGAGAGACCCAGTACTTC. It yields the protein CASSSRGTGGGETQYF. The chain is built from TRBV7-2 and TRBJ2-5; 11 bases are a match to TRBD1. CDR1 and CDR2 from the germline V gene are SGHTA and FQGNSA. V was clipped by 4 bases and J by 4 bases; unmatched bases: 8. The CDR3 runs 16 residues. Full variable domain (rest looked up from reference TRBV7-2 and TRBJ2-5): GAGVSQSPSNKVTEKGKDVELRCDPISGHTALYWYRQSLGQGLEFLIYFQGNSAPDKSGLPSDRFSAERTGGSVSTLTIQRTQQEDSAVYLCASSSRGTGGGETQYFGPGTRLLVL.

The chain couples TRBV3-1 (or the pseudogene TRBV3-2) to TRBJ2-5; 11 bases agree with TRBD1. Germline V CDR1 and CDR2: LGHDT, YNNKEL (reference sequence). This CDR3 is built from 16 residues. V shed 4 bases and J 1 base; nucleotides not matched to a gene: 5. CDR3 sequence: CASSPRDRGTQETQYF. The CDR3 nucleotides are TGTGCCAGCAGCCCGCGGGACAGGGGGACCCAAGAGACCCAGTACTTC.

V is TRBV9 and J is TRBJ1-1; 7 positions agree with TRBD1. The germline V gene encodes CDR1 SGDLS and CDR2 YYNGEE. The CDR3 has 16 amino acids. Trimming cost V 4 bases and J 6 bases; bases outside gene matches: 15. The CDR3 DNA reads TGTGCCAGCAGCATCGACAGGGAGTTATATACCCCTGAAGCTTTCTTT. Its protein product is CASSIDRELYTPEAFF.

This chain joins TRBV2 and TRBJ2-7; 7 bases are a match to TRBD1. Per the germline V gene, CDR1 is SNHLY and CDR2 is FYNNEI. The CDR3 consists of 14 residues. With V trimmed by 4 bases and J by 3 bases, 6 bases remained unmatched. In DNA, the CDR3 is TGTGCCAGCAGTGTGGGGGCAGGGGGCTACGAGCAGTACTTC. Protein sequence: CASSVGAGGYEQYF. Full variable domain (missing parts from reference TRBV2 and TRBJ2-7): EPEVTQTPSHQVTQMGQEVILRCVPISNHLYFYWYRQILGQKVEFLVSFYNNEISEKSEIFDDQFSVERPDGSNFTLKIRSTKLEDSAMYFCASSVGAGGYEQYFGPGTRLTVT.